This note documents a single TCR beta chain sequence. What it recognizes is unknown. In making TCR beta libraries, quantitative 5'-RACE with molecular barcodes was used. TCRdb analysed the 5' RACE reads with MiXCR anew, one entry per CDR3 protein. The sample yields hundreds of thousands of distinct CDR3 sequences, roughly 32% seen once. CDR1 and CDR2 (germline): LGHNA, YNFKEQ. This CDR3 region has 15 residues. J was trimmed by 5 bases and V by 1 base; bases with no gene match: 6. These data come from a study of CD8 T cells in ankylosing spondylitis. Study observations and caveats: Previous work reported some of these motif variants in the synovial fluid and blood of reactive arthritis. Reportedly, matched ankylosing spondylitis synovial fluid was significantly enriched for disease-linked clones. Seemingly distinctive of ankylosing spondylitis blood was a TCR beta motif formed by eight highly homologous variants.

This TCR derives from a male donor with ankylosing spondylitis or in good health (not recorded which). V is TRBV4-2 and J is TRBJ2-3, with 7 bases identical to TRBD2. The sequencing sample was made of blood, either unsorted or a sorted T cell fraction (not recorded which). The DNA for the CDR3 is TGTGCCAGCAGCCAAGGGGGCAGGGAGGGAGATACGCAGTATTTT. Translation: CASSQGGREGDTQYF.